Below are 13 T cell receptor beta chains sequenced from a single sample in a study of CD8+ T cells in alopecia areata. The treatment denotes: oral pan-JAK inhibitor, 5-10 mg twice daily. RNA, once extracted, was reverse transcribed into cDNA for use as the sequencing template. Clones were sequenced by immunoSEQ multiplex PCR, and TCRdb holds only the in-frame ones, with some missing. The sample records 190,000 or so clones, about three fifths being singletons. Sample: CD8+ T cells sorted from blood, taken at week 24, from a patient treated with tofacitinib. The receptors come from a human donor with alopecia areata.

V gene TRBV7-9 combines with J gene TRBJ2-1; TRBD2 might be the D (5 bases). The V end lost 11 bases, the J end lost 6 bases, and 8 bases lay between the germline ends. The germline CDR1 and CDR2 sequences are SEHNR and FQNEAQ (reference sequence). This CDR3 spans 10 amino acids. The CDR3 region is CALRGNEQFF. DNA of the CDR3: TGTGCCCTCCGGGGCAATGAGCAGTTCTTC.

This clone was observed a single time. The V gene is TRBV27, the J gene TRBJ1-2; tentatively, D is TRBD1 (5 bases). The CDR3 runs to 13 residues. Germline V gene data show CDR1 as MNHEY and CDR2 as SMNVEV (reference sequence). With 4 bases removed from V and 6 bases from J, the gap between germline ends came to 12 bases. Written as DNA, the CDR3 is TGTGCCAGCAGTTCTAGACAGCTCGATGGCTACACCTTC. Translating it yields CASSSRQLDGYTF.

The table lists this clone with a few counts. The CDR3 protein is CASSEQAVAEQYF. The CDR3 region has the DNA TGTGCCAGCAGTGAACAGGCGGTTGCCGAGCAGTACTTC. V usage is TRBV6-1 and J usage is TRBJ2-7, with D unclear. The germline V and J ends were trimmed by 2 bases and 6 bases, with 11 bases remaining between them. The CDR3 spans 13 residues. The germline V gene has CDR1 MNHNS and CDR2 SASEGT.

J is TRBJ2-6 and V is TRBV6-1; a weak D match, TRBD1 (6 bases). The germline gives CDR1 MNHNS, CDR2 SASEGT. Trimming removed 2 bases from V and 0 bases from J, with 11 bases in between. The CDR3 consists of 17 residues. The CDR3 coding sequence is TGTGCCAGCAGTGAATATCGACAGGTCTCTGGGGCCAACGTCCTGACTTTC. Encoded protein: CASSEYRQVSGANVLTF.

The gene calls are TRBV2 and TRBJ2-2; tentative D call: TRBD1 (6 bases). From germline, CDR1 is SNHLY and CDR2 FYNNEI. The CDR3 is 12 amino acids. The V end lost 10 bases, the J end lost 7 bases, and 13 bases lay between the germline ends. The CDR3 DNA reads TGTGCCATCCACAGGGAAATCGGGGAGCTGTTTTTT. Protein: CAIHREIGELFF.

CDR3 amino acids: CSVERERTDGYTF. The DNA for the CDR3 is TGCAGCGTTGAAAGGGAAAGGACAGATGGCTACACCTTC. The chain is built from TRBV29-1 and TRBJ1-2; the D gene is possibly TRBD1 (6 bases). The V end was cut by 2 bases, the J end by 6 bases, with 13 bases between. CDR3 size: 13 residues. Per germline, CDR1 SQVTM and CDR2 ANQGSEA.

The rearrangement joins TRBV6-1 to TRBJ2-3; a weak D match, TRBD1 (5 bases). V gave up 5 bases and J gave up 1 base, with 10 bases separating them. Germline V gives CDR1 MNHNS, CDR2 SASEGT. This CDR3 has 14 residues. The DNA of the CDR3 is TGTGCCAGCAGTAACCTCAGGGGCACAGATACGCAGTATTTT. Amino acid sequence: CASSNLRGTDTQYF.

The chain has TRBV30 and TRBJ2-3; TRBD2 aligns across 9 bases. Trimming took 0 bases from V and 1 from J; bases not matched to a gene: 11. Germline V gene sequence: CDR1 GTSNPN, CDR2 SVGIG (reference sequence). The CDR3 covers 18 residues. Written as DNA, the CDR3 is TGTGCCTGGAGTGTTCAGCGGGGGGTTTTTATTGGCACAGATACGCAGTATTTT. This encodes CAWSVQRGVFIGTDTQYF.

V gene TRBV13 combines with J gene TRBJ2-7, with D possibly TRBD1 on 5 matching bases. Germline V lookup: CDR1 PRHDT, CDR2 FYEKMQ (reference sequence). The CDR3 is 13 residues long. V was clipped by 5 bases and J by 7 bases, with 15 bases between them. CDR3 amino acids: CASSIRETKEQYF. DNA for the CDR3: TGTGCCAGCAGCATCAGGGAAACGAAAGAGCAGTACTTC.

In this sample, this clone turned up a few times. J is TRBJ1-2 and V is TRBV29-1, with TRBD1 matching over 7 bases. Trimming removed 2 bases from V and 4 bases from J; junction bases left unmatched: 4. There are 13 residues in the CDR3. Per germline, CDR1 SQVTM and CDR2 ANQGSEA. CDR3 DNA sequence: TGCAGCGTTGAAAGGGGGCTTAGCTATGGCTACACCTTC. Amino acids: CSVERGLSYGYTF.

This chain links TRBV7-9 with TRBJ2-1; no definite D call. Germline V gene sequence: CDR1 SEHNR, CDR2 FQNEAQ (reference sequence). This CDR3 spans 11 amino acids. V shed 2 bases and J shed 8 bases, with 4 bases lying between them. The DNA of the CDR3 is TGTGCCAGCAGCTTATCGGATGAGCAGTTCTTC. Translated, it gives CASSLSDEQFF.

The chain joins TRBV4-2 to TRBJ2-2; D gene ambiguous. V was pared by 4 bases and J by 0 bases, with 9 bases between. The CDR3 covers 15 residues. CDR1 is LGHNA, CDR2 YNFKEQ, per germline. DNA for the CDR3: TGTGCCAGCAGCCCAACCCCAGCGAACACCGGGGAGCTGTTTTTT. This encodes CASSPTPANTGELFF.

The V gene is TRBV20-1, the J gene TRBJ2-1; the D is unclear. V was shortened by 5 bases and J by 6 bases, with 8 bases between the two germline ends. This CDR3 has 11 amino acids. Germline V gene lookup returns CDR1 DFQATT and CDR2 SNEGSKA (reference sequence). The DNA of the CDR3 is TGCAGTGCTTCGCTGACCAATGAGCAGTTCTTC. As protein: CSASLTNEQFF.